These 9 T cell receptor beta chains were all obtained from the same sample, sequenced in a study of control samples from healthy donors and cancer patients. Produced via immunoSEQ multiplex PCR; TCRdb's table is partial and in-frame only. Counted here are about 150,000 clones, more than 90% occurring once; the ten biggest clones make up 2%. The sample comprised blood. The receptors were sampled from a woman aged 40-49 years in good health.

This clone occurred once. The chain links TRBV9 to TRBJ2-3, with D possibly TRBD2 on 5 matching bases. The CDR3 is 14 amino acids. V was shortened by 2 bases and J by 4 bases, with 11 bases between the two germline ends. From germline, CDR1 is SGDLS and CDR2 YYNGEE. CDR3 coding DNA: TGTGCCAGCAGCGTCCGGGGTATAGCAGATACGCAGTATTTT. Its protein product is CASSVRGIADTQYF.

The chain carries TRBV5-1 and TRBJ1-1; 7 bases are shared with TRBD1. In germline, CDR1 is SGHRS, CDR2 YFSETQ. CDR3 length: 14 amino acids. After removal of 4 bases from V and 0 bases from J, the junction contained 3 bases not matched to a gene. CDR3 amino acids: CASSMDRLNTEAFF. For the CDR3, the DNA is TGCGCCAGCAGCATGGACAGGCTGAACACTGAAGCTTTCTTT.

The chain employs TRBV19 and TRBJ2-7, with TRBD1 matching 12 bases. This CDR3 comprises 13 residues. After removal of 6 bases from V and 6 bases from J, the junction contained 3 bases not matched to a gene. Looked up from germline, CDR1 is LNHDA and CDR2 is SQIVND (reference sequence). Written as DNA, the CDR3 is TGTGCCAGTAGCCCGGGACAGGGGGCCGAGCAGTACTTC. It yields the protein CASSPGQGAEQYF.

The CDR3 bases are TGTGCCAGCAGCAAAGGGGGGGCGTTTAATGAGCAGTTCTTC. Translating it yields CASSKGGAFNEQFF. The rearrangement links TRBV21-1 to TRBJ2-1. TRBV21-1 is reported as a pseudogene. The CDR3 extends over 14 amino acids.

This clone has a handful of counts. The chain uses TRBV5-6 and TRBJ2-7, with 7 nucleotides matching TRBD1. The CDR3 has 16 amino acids. V lost 3 bases and J lost 7; bases outside the gene matches: 16. CDR1 and CDR2 from the germline V gene are SGHDT and YYEEEE. The CDR3 DNA is TGTGCCAGCAGCTCGCTACTGGGGGACAGTACCTTAGAGCAGTACTTC. This translates into CASSSLLGDSTLEQYF.

The rearrangement links TRBV6-5 to TRBJ1-2; 8 nucleotides line up with TRBD1. The CDR3 runs 16 residues. Germline values: CDR1 MNHEY, CDR2 SVGAGI. V gave up 0 bases and J gave up 4 bases; unmatched junction bases: 7. The CDR3 DNA reads TGTGCCAGCAGTTACTCGATTGGACAGGGTGTCTATGGCTACACCTTC. The encoded protein is CASSYSIGQGVYGYTF.

This clone was detected only a few times. The J gene is TRBJ1-2, the V gene TRBV5-1, with a weak D call TRBD1 (5 bases). The CDR3 length is 13 residues. The germline V gene has CDR1 SGHRS and CDR2 YFSETQ. V was clipped by 2 bases and J by 4 bases, with 9 bases between them. CDR3 protein: CASSFTQGYGYTF. DNA for the CDR3: TGCGCCAGCAGCTTTACCCAGGGCTATGGCTACACCTTC.

The chain has TRBV5-6 and TRBJ2-1; 12 nucleotides line up with TRBD1. V gave up 4 bases and J gave up 14 bases; unmatched junction bases: 7. In germline, CDR1 is SGHDT, CDR2 YYEEEE. The CDR3 is made up of 13 amino acids. CDR3 bases: TGTGCCAGCAGCGGGGACAGGGGGCCCTTAGAGTTCTTC. Protein: CASSGDRGPLEFF.

The CDR3 DNA sequence: TGTGCCACCAGCAGATCCGGGACAGCTGCCGGGGAGCTGTTTTTT. Translating gives CATSRSGTAAGELFF. The gene calls are TRBV15 and TRBJ2-2; 7 nucleotides align to TRBD1. The germline gives CDR1 LNHNV, CDR2 YYDKDF (reference sequence). With V trimmed by 2 bases and J by 6 bases, 6 bases remained unmatched. The CDR3 consists of 15 residues.